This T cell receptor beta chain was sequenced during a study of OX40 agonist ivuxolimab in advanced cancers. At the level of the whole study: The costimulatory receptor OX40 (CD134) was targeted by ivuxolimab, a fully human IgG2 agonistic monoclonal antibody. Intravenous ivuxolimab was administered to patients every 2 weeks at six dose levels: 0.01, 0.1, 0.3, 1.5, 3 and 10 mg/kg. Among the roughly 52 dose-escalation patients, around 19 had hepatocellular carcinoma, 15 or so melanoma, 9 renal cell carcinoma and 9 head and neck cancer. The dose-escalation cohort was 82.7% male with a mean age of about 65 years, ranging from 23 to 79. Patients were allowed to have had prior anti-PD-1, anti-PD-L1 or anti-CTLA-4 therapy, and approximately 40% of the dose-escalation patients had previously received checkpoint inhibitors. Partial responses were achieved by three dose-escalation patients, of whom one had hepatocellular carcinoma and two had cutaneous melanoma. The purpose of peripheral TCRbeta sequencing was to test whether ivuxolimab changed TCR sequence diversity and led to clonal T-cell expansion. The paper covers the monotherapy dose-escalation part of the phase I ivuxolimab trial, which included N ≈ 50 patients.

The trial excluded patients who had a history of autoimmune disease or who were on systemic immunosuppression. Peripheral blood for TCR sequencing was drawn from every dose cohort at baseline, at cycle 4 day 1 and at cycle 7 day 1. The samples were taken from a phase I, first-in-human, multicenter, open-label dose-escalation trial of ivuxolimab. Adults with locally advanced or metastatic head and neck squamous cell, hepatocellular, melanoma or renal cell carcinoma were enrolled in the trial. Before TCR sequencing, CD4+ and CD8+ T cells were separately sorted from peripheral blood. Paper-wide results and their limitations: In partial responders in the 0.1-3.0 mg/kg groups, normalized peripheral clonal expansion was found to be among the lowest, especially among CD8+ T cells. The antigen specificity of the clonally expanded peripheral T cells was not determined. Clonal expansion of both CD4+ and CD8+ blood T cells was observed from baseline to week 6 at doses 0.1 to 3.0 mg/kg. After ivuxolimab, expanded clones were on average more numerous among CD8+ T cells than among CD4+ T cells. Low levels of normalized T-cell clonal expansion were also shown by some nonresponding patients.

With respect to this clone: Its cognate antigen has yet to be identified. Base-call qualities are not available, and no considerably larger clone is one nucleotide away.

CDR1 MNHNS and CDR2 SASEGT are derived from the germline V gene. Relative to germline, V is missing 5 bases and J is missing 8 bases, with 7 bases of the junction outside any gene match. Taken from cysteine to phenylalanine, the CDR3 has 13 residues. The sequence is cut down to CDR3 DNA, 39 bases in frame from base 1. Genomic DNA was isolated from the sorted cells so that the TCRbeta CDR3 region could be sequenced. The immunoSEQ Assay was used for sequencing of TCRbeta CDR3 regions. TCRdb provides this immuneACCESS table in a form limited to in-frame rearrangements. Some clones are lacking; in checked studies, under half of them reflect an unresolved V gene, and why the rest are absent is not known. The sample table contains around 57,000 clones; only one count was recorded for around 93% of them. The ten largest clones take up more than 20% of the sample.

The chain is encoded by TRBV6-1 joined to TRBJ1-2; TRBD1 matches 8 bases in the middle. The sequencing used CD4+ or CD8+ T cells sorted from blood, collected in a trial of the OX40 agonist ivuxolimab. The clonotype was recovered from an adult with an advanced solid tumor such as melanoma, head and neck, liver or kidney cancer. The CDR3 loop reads CASSHGQGHGYTF. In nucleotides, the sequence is TGTGCCAGCAGTCACGGACAGGGACACGGCTACACCTTC.